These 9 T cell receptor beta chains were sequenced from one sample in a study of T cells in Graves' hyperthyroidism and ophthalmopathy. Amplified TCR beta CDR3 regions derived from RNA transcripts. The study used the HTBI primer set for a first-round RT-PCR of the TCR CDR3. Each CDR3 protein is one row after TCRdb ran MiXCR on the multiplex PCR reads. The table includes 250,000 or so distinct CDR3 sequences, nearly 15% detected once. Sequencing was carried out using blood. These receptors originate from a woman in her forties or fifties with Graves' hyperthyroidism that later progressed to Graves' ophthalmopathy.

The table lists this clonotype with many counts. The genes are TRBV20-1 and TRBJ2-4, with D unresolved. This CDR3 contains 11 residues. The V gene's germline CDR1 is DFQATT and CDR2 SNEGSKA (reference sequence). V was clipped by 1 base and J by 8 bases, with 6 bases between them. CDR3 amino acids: CSARARDIQYF. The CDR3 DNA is TGCAGTGCTAGAGCTCGGGACATTCAGTACTTC.

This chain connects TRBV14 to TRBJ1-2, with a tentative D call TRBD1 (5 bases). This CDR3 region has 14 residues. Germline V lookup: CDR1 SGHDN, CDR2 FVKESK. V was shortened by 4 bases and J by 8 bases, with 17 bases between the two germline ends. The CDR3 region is CASSPPGPLEGYTF. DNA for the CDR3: TGTGCCAGCAGCCCCCCGGGACCCCTCGAGGGCTACACCTTC.

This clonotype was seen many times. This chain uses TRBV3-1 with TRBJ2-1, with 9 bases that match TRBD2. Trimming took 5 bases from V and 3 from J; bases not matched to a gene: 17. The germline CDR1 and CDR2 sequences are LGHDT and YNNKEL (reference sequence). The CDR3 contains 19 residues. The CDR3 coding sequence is TGTGCCAGCAGCTCCCAGAGCAATCTTTGGCGGGGGGGCTACAATGAGCAGTTCTTC. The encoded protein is CASSSQSNLWRGGYNEQFF.

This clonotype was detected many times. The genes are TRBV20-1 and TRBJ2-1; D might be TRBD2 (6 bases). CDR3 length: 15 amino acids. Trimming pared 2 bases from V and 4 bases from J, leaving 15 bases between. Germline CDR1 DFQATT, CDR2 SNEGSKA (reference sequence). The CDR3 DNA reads TGCAGTGCTAGACCCCGACTAGGGAAATACAATGAGCAGTTCTTC. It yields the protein CSARPRLGKYNEQFF.

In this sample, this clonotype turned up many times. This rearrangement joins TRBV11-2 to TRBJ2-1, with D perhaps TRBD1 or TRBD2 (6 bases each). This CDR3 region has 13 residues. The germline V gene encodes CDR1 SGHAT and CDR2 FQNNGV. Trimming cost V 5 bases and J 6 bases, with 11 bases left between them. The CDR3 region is CASSAPGANEQFF. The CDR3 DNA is TGTGCCAGCAGCGCGCCGGGGGCCAATGAGCAGTTCTTC.

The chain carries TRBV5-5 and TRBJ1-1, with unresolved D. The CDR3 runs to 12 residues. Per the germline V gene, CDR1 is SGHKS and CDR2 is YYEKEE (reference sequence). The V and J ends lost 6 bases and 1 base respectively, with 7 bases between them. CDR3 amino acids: CASTGPNTEAFF. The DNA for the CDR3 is TGTGCCAGCACAGGCCCGAACACTGAAGCTTTCTTT. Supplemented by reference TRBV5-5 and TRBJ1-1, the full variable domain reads DAGVTQSPTHLIKTRGQQVTLRCSPISGHKSVSWYQQVLGQGPQFIFQYYEKEERGRGNFPDRFSARQFPNYSSELNVNALLLGDSALYLCASTGPNTEAFFGQGTRLTVV.

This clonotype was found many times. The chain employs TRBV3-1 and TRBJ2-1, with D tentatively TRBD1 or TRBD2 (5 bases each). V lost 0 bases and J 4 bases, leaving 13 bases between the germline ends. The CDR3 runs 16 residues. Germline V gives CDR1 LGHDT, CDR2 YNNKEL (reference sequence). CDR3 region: CASSQDEGTWYNEQFF. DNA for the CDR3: TGTGCCAGCAGCCAAGATGAAGGGACGTGGTACAATGAGCAGTTCTTC.

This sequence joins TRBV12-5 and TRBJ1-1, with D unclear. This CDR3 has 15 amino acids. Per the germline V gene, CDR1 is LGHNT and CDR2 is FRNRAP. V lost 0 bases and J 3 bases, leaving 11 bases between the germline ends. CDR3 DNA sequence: TGTGCTAGTGGTTTGGTAGCGATGGGGTACACTGAAGCTTTCTTT. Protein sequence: CASGLVAMGYTEAFF.

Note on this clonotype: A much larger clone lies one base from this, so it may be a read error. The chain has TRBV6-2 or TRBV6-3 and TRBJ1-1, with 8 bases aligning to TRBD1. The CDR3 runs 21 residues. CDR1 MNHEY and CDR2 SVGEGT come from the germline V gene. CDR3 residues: CVSSYSFGRGRRGLKDTEAFF. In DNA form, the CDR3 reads TGTGTCAGCAGTTACTCCTTTGGCAGGGGGCGACGGGGCTTGAAGGACACTGAAGCTTTCTTT.